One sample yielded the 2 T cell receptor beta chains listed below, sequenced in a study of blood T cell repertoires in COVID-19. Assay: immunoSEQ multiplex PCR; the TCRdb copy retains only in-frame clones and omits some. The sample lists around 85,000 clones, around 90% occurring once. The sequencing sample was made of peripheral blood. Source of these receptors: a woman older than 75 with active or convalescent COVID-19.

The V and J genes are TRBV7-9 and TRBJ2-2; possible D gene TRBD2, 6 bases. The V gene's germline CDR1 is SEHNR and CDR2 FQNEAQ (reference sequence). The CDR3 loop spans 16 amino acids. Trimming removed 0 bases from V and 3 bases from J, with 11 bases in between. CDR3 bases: TGTGCCAGCAGCTTAGCAGCGGGCAGTTACACCGGGGAGCTGTTTTTT. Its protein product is CASSLAAGSYTGELFF.

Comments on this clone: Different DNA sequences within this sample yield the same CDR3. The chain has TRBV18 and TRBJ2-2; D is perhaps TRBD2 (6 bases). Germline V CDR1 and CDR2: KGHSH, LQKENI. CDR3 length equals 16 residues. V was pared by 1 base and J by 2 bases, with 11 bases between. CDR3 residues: CASSPRGGTNTGELFF. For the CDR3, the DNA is TGTGCCAGCTCACCACGAGGCGGGACCAACACCGGGGAGCTGTTTTTT.